The 26 T cell receptor beta chains given below trace back to one sample, sequenced in a study of blood T cells in healthy people across ages. A second 7 to 11 cycle PCR used barcoded and J-beta primers. TCRdb passed the 5' RACE reads through MiXCR, listing each CDR3 protein once. The sample lists approximately 900,000 distinct CDR3 sequences; about 29% were seen once. These sequences were also reported in another study, on T cells of mothers and their children.

Input material: blood. These receptors originate from a woman aged 40 to 49 in good health.

The chain uses TRBV24-1 and TRBJ2-7; 9 positions match TRBD2. The end of the DNA aligns better with TRBJ2-5, so the J call may be wrong. The CDR3 extends over 17 amino acids. Per the germline V gene, CDR1 is KGHDR and CDR2 is SFDVKD. CDR3 nucleotides: TGTGCCACCAGTGATTCTGGCGGGGGGGCCCATCCAGAGACCCAGTACTTC. This encodes CATSDSGGGAHPETQYF.

On this clonotype itself: This may stem from a read error, because a much larger clone lies one nucleotide away. V usage is TRBV7-9 and J usage is TRBJ2-7; D unresolved. This CDR3 is 14 amino acids long. From germline, CDR1 is SEHNR and CDR2 FQNEAQ (reference sequence). For the CDR3, the DNA is TGTGCCTGCAGCTTAGGTACTCCCCCCTACGAGCAGTACTTC. Translation gives CACSLGTPPYEQYF. The complete variable domain, with remaining parts taken from reference TRBV7-9 and TRBJ2-7, reads DTGVSQNPRHKITKRGQNVTFRCDPISEHNRLYWYRQTLGQGPEFLTYFQNEAQLEKSRLLSDRFSAERPKGSFSTLEIQRTEQGDSAMYLCACSLGTPPYEQYFGPGTRLTVT.

This chain connects TRBV11-2 to TRBJ2-1, with D perhaps TRBD1 or TRBD2 (5 bases each). Germline CDR1 is SGHAT and CDR2 is FQNNGV. V gave up 1 base and J gave up 8 bases, with 15 bases separating them. The CDR3 is 15 amino acids. CDR3: CASSLASLARDEQFF. CDR3 nucleotides: TGTGCCAGCAGCTTAGCTTCCCTAGCCAGGGATGAGCAGTTCTTC.

This clonotype was recorded at least ten times. This chain joins TRBV5-1 and TRBJ1-5; 7 nucleotides line up with TRBD1. CDR3 length: 14 residues. The ends lost 0 bases at V and 6 bases at J; junction bases unmatched: 3. Looked up from germline, CDR1 is SGHRS and CDR2 is YFSETQ. CDR3 amino acids: CASSLGTGGQPQHF. The CDR3 DNA reads as TGCGCCAGCAGCTTGGGGACAGGAGGTCAGCCCCAGCATTTT.

J is TRBJ1-1 and V is TRBV2; D remains ambiguous. Germline CDR1 and CDR2: SNHLY and FYNNEI. Trimming pared 4 bases from V and 1 base from J, leaving 10 bases between. CDR3 length: 14 amino acids. CDR3 loop: CASSGGFQNTEAFF. CDR3 DNA: TGTGCCAGCAGTGGCGGCTTCCAGAACACTGAAGCTTTCTTT.

This chain joins TRBV3-1 and TRBJ1-5; 10 positions agree with TRBD1. Germline CDR1 LGHDT, CDR2 YNNKEL (reference sequence). Trimming removed 5 bases from V and 6 bases from J; junction bases left unmatched: 7. The CDR3 loop spans 15 amino acids. The CDR3 here is CASSSTGGWSQPQHF. CDR3 DNA sequence: TGTGCCAGCAGCTCGACAGGGGGCTGGAGTCAGCCCCAGCATTTT.

This clonotype was seen at least ten times. The genes are TRBV6-6 and TRBJ2-7, with a tentative D call TRBD2 (6 bases). CDR3 length: 13 residues. The germline V gene encodes CDR1 MNHNY and CDR2 SVGAGI (reference sequence). The ends were cut back, 5 bases at V and 7 bases at J, with 15 bases in the middle. CDR3 loop: CASSRDSGWEQYF. Written as DNA, the CDR3 is TGTGCCAGCAGTCGGGACTCCGGCTGGGAGCAGTACTTC.

The chain is built from TRBV16 and TRBJ1-1; D is unresolved. The CDR3 sequence is 15 residues long. CDR1 is KGHSY and CDR2 is FQNENV in the germline V gene. The V and J ends lost 0 bases and 5 bases respectively, with 13 bases between them. The CDR3: CASSQSAGGSTEAFF. CDR3 sequence (DNA): TGTGCCAGCAGCCAATCGGCGGGTGGGAGTACTGAAGCTTTCTTT.

This clonotype was seen ten or more times. J is TRBJ2-1 and V is TRBV18; 7 bases match TRBD1. CDR3 length: 15 amino acids. V trimming: 3 bases; J trimming: 3 bases; junction bases outside the gene matches: 5. Germline lookup yields CDR1 KGHSH and CDR2 LQKENI. The CDR3 DNA is TGTGCCAGCTCACCTCCAGGACAGGTCTACAATGAGCAGTTCTTC. It specifies CASSPPGQVYNEQFF.

The chain is built from TRBV5-1 and TRBJ2-1; TRBD2 matches 9 bases. V was pared by 4 bases and J by 8 bases, with 13 bases of the junction left unmatched. Germline lookup yields CDR1 SGHRS and CDR2 YFSETQ. The CDR3 spans 16 residues. The CDR3 reads CASSLLRGLAPDEQFF. The CDR3 DNA reads as TGCGCCAGCAGCCTGCTACGGGGACTAGCCCCCGATGAGCAGTTCTTC.

This clonotype was picked up a small number of times. The chain links TRBV30 to TRBJ1-2; tentatively, D is TRBD1 (6 bases). This CDR3 is built from 12 residues. The germline V gene has CDR1 GTSNPN and CDR2 SVGIG (reference sequence). The V end was cut by 5 bases, the J end by 1 base, with 8 bases between. The CDR3 is CAWQGINYGYTF. Here the CDR3 DNA reads TGTGCCTGGCAGGGGATTAACTATGGCTACACCTTC. Together with reference TRBV30 and TRBJ1-2, the CDR3 gives the full variable domain: SQTIHQWPATLVQPVGSPLSLECTVEGTSNPNLYWYRQAAGRGLQLLFYSVGIGQISSEVPQNLSASRPQDRQFILSSKKLLLSDSGFYLCAWQGINYGYTFGSGTRLTVV.

This clonotype has a count of ten or more. The chain links TRBV27 to TRBJ2-7, with 9 bases fitting TRBD1. Per the germline V gene, CDR1 is MNHEY and CDR2 is SMNVEV (reference sequence). There are 16 residues in the CDR3. The V segment lost 6 bases and the J segment 0 bases; nucleotides outside the gene matches: 9. The CDR3 bases are TGTGCCAGCAGGAGGGGACAGGGTTGGGGCTCCTACGAGCAGTACTTC. This sequence encodes CASRRGQGWGSYEQYF.

This clonotype was observed once. This chain's CDR3 is CAISESYNEQFF. The CDR3 DNA reads TGTGCCATCAGTGAGAGCTACAATGAGCAGTTCTTC. The V and J genes are TRBV10-3 and TRBJ2-1; no definite D call. From germline, CDR1 is ENHRY and CDR2 SYGVKD. Trimming cost V 2 bases and J 3 bases, with 2 bases left between them. This CDR3 comprises 12 residues.

This clonotype appeared a few times. This may be a read error: a much more frequent sequence differs by one nucleotide. This rearrangement joins TRBV28 to TRBJ2-7, with D unresolved. The V end lost 4 bases, the J end lost 2 bases, and 9 bases lay between the germline ends. This CDR3 contains 13 residues. Germline V lookup: CDR1 MDHEN, CDR2 SYDVKM. CDR3 in amino acids: CASSSRLTYEQYF. The CDR3 nucleotides are TGTGCCAGCAGTTCAAGACTGACCTACGAGCAGTACTTC.

The chain links TRBV27 to TRBJ1-2; possible D gene TRBD1, 6 bases. With 3 bases removed from V and 7 bases from J, the gap between germline ends came to 12 bases. Germline V lookup: CDR1 MNHEY, CDR2 SMNVEV (reference sequence). The CDR3 is 13 residues long. CDR3 in DNA: TGTGCCAGCAGTTTCGCACAGGGATTTGGCTACACCTTC. This encodes CASSFAQGFGYTF.

This clonotype was observed a few times. One junction end disagrees with the germline gene, perhaps due to a read error. V gene TRBV4-1 combines with J gene TRBJ2-7; 7 positions match TRBD1. The CDR3 runs 15 residues. Germline V CDR1 and CDR2: MGHRA, YSYEKL. In DNA form, the CDR3 reads TGCGCCAACAGCCAATCGAAGACAGGGTCCTACGAGCAGTACTTC. It is translated as CANSQSKTGSYEQYF.

V gene TRBV19 combines with J gene TRBJ1-2; D gene uncertain. The germline gives CDR1 LNHDA, CDR2 SQIVND (reference sequence). Trimming removed 6 bases from V and 6 bases from J, with 14 bases in between. The CDR3 runs 13 residues. The CDR3 reads CASRTDTPDGYTF. In nucleotides, the CDR3 is TGTGCCAGTAGGACCGACACTCCCGATGGCTACACCTTC. Combining the CDR3 with reference TRBV19 and TRBJ1-2 gives the whole variable domain DGGITQSPKYLFRKEGQNVTLSCEQNLNHDAMYWYRQDPGQGLRLIYYSQIVNDFQKGDIAEGYSVSREKKESFPLTVTSAQKNPTAFYLCASRTDTPDGYTFGSGTRLTVV.

The sample holds many counts of this clonotype. The J gene is TRBJ1-5, the V gene TRBV7-3; no firm D call. CDR3 size: 13 residues. V lost 2 bases and J 3 bases, leaving 5 bases between the germline ends. Germline values: CDR1 SGHTA, CDR2 FQGTGA. The CDR3 sequence: CASSLGLNQPQHF. The CDR3 nucleotides read TGTGCCAGCAGCTTAGGACTCAATCAGCCCCAGCATTTT.

This clonotype was counted at least ten times. The chain has TRBV7-9 and TRBJ2-6; the D call may be TRBD1 or TRBD2 (5 bases each). The V gene's germline CDR1 is SEHNR and CDR2 FQNEAQ (reference sequence). The CDR3 is 16 amino acids. The V and J ends lost 6 bases and 0 bases respectively, with 12 bases between them. CDR3 amino acids: CASSTGTASGANVLTF. CDR3 coding DNA: TGTGCCAGCAGTACCGGGACGGCCTCTGGGGCCAACGTCCTGACTTTC.

The sample holds a few counts of this clonotype. The CDR3, as DNA: TGTGCCAGCAGTTGGGCCCTCTCGGGGCCGAATTCACCCCTCCACTTT. Protein: CASSWALSGPNSPLHF. The chain carries TRBV12-3 or TRBV12-4 and TRBJ1-6; possible D gene TRBD1, 5 bases. V was clipped by 4 bases and J by 7 bases, with 17 bases between them. The CDR3 extends over 16 amino acids.

This clonotype was seen only a few times. The chain carries TRBV7-6 and TRBJ2-3; TRBD2 is a possible D gene (7 bases). The CDR3 sequence is 15 residues long. The ends were cut back, 2 bases at V and 5 bases at J, with 14 bases in the middle. CDR1 is SGHVS, CDR2 FNYEAQ, per germline. The CDR3 nucleotides read TGTGCCAGCAGCTTATTTGGGGGGGCGGGAGATACGCAGTATTTT. The encoded protein is CASSLFGGAGDTQYF. Variable domain in full (rest from reference TRBV7-6 and TRBJ2-3): GAGVSQSPRYKVTKRGQDVALRCDPISGHVSLYWYRQALGQGPEFLTYFNYEAQQDKSGLPNDRFSAERPEGSISTLTIQRTEQRDSAMYRCASSLFGGAGDTQYFGPGTRLTVL.

There are a few counts of this clonotype. The rearrangement uses TRBV12-3 or TRBV12-4 and TRBJ1-2; D uncertain. Trimming took 0 bases from V and 6 from J, leaving 14 bases between them. The CDR3 runs 15 residues. The DNA for the CDR3 is TGTGCCAGCAGTTTAGCTGTAGCGGGGAAGGATGGCTACACCTTC. This sequence encodes CASSLAVAGKDGYTF.

The sample holds many counts of this clonotype. CDR3 bases: TGTGCCAGCAGTCGGGGCCAGACAGGGAAGGACTACACCTTC. This encodes CASSRGQTGKDYTF. The chain employs TRBV6-2 or TRBV6-3 and TRBJ1-2, with 7 bases lining up with TRBD1. This CDR3 has 14 amino acids. Germline assignment: CDR1 MNHEY and CDR2 SVGEGT. Trimming removed 5 bases from V and 10 bases from J; junction bases left unmatched: 13.

The rearrangement links TRBV12-3 or TRBV12-4 to TRBJ2-1; 9 nucleotides line up with TRBD1. J gave up 7 bases and V 2 bases, and 6 bases lay outside the gene matches. The CDR3 length is 15 residues. As DNA, the CDR3 is TGTGCCAGCAGTTTAACCGGGACAGGGTCGAATGAGCAGTTCTTC. Translation: CASSLTGTGSNEQFF.

This clonotype occurred a few times. The genes are TRBV7-3 and TRBJ2-5; D unclear. This CDR3 is built from 12 residues. V shed 4 bases and J shed 11 bases, with 14 bases lying between them. The germline V gene has CDR1 SGHTA and CDR2 FQGTGA. CDR3 protein: CASSSTPGEQYF. The CDR3 DNA reads TGTGCCAGCAGCTCTACTCCCGGTGAGCAGTACTTC.

This rearrangement joins TRBV20-1 to TRBJ1-5; D gene unclear. The CDR3 consists of 15 residues. V was pared by 0 bases and J by 0 bases, with 9 bases between. The germline V gene has CDR1 DFQATT and CDR2 SNEGSKA (reference sequence). The CDR3: CSARDYGDSNQPQHF. CDR3 DNA: TGCAGTGCTAGAGATTATGGGGATAGCAATCAGCCCCAGCATTTT.